Listed below are T cell receptor beta chains from one sample, sequenced in a study of blood T cells in healthy people across ages. TCRdb recomputed calls from the 5' RACE reads with MiXCR, one row per CDR3 protein. The table lists about 1,500,000 distinct CDR3 sequences, about 43% of them singletons. The sequenced sample was blood. The receptors originated from a woman between 18 and 29 years old in good health. The CDR3 runs from the conserved cysteine through the conserved F or W. The D gene is left open where the match is weak. Clone sizes are given selectively: once, few, many, or a class where the clone is expanded.

V gene: TRBV20-1; J gene: TRBJ1-1; D gene: .; clone size: few; CDR3 DNA: TGCAGTGCTAGAAGCATCTATGGGGGCCAGGGCACTGAAGCTTTCTTT; CDR3 protein: CSARSIYGGQGTEAFF
V gene: TRBV27; J gene: TRBJ1-4; D gene: .; clone size: few; CDR3 DNA: TGTGCCAGCAGCTCTGCAACTAATGAAAAACTGTTTTTT; CDR3 protein: CASSSATNEKLFF
V gene: TRBV10-3; J gene: TRBJ2-7; D gene: .; clone size: .; CDR3 DNA: TGTGCCATACAACAGGGATACGAGCAGTACTTC; CDR3 protein: CAIQQGYEQYF
V gene: TRBV20-1; J gene: TRBJ2-7; D gene: TRBD2; clone size: .; CDR3 DNA: TGCAGTGCTAGGGGCTTTAGCGGGAGGGCCTTAGGGCAGTACTTC; CDR3 protein: CSARGFSGRALGQYF
V gene: TRBV24-1; J gene: TRBJ2-7; D gene: TRBD2; clone size: few; CDR3 DNA: TGTGCCACCAGTGATTTTGGGACTAGCGGGAATTCCACCTCCGAGCAGTACTTC; CDR3 protein: CATSDFGTSGNSTSEQYF
V gene: TRBV4-1; J gene: TRBJ1-1; D gene: .; clone size: .; CDR3 DNA: TGCGCCAGCAGCCAAAGGGGGGGGGTTGAAGCTTTCTTT; CDR3 protein: CASSQRGGVEAFF
V gene: TRBV6-5; J gene: TRBJ1-4; D gene: .; clone size: .; CDR3 DNA: TGTGCCAGCAGTTCAGGGTTTGAAAAACTGTTTTTT; CDR3 protein: CASSSGFEKLFF
V gene: TRBV10-3; J gene: TRBJ1-4; D gene: .; clone size: few; CDR3 DNA: TGTGCCATCAGGGGATCTTCTGCAACTAATGAAAAACTGTTTTTT; CDR3 protein: CAIRGSSATNEKLFF
V gene: TRBV12-3/TRBV12-4; J gene: TRBJ2-4; D gene: .; clone size: few; CDR3 DNA: TGTGCCAGCAGTTTGTCCCCCGTAGCCAAAAACATTCAGTACTTC; CDR3 protein: CASSLSPVAKNIQYF
V gene: TRBV10-3; J gene: TRBJ2-1; D gene: TRBD2; clone size: .; CDR3 DNA: TGTGCCATCAGTGAGAGGGGACTAGCGGGAGGGCCTGAGCAGTTCTTC; CDR3 protein: CAISERGLAGGPEQFF
V gene: TRBV10-3; J gene: TRBJ1-1; D gene: .; clone size: once; CDR3 DNA: TGTGCCATCAACTCGAACACTGAAGCTTTCTTT; CDR3 protein: CAINSNTEAFF
V gene: TRBV5-4; J gene: TRBJ2-6; D gene: .; clone size: .; CDR3 DNA: TGTGCCAGCAGCTTTTCCAGCAGGTCTGGGGCCAACGTCCTGACTTTC; CDR3 protein: CASSFSSRSGANVLTF
V gene: TRBV20-1; J gene: TRBJ2-5; D gene: TRBD2; clone size: .; CDR3 DNA: TGCAGTGCTAGGCGGCTAGCGGAGGGAGAAGAGACCCAGTACTTC; CDR3 protein: CSARRLAEGEETQYF
V gene: TRBV29-1; J gene: TRBJ2-7; D gene: TRBD1; clone size: few; CDR3 DNA: TGCAGCGTTACCCCGGAGGACAGGGTCCCCTACGAGCAGTACTTC; CDR3 protein: CSVTPEDRVPYEQYF
V gene: TRBV7-2; J gene: TRBJ2-3; D gene: TRBD2; clone size: many; CDR3 DNA: TGTGCCAGCAGCCCCCGACTAGCGGGGGGGCAAGATACGCAGTATTTT; CDR3 protein: CASSPRLAGGQDTQYF
V gene: TRBV12-3/TRBV12-4; J gene: TRBJ1-2; D gene: TRBD1; clone size: once; CDR3 DNA: TGTGCCAGCAGTTTAGAGGGACAGCGAAATGGCTACACCTTC; CDR3 protein: CASSLEGQRNGYTF
V gene: TRBV20-1; J gene: TRBJ2-3; D gene: TRBD2; clone size: .; CDR3 DNA: TGCAGTGCTAGTGACTCCACTAGCGGGAAAGGCACAGATACGCAGTATTTT; CDR3 protein: CSASDSTSGKGTDTQYF
V gene: TRBV2; J gene: TRBJ2-7; D gene: TRBD2; clone size: .; CDR3 DNA: TGTGCCAGCAGTGAAGCCGGAGCGGGGTACTCCTACGAGCAGTACTTC; CDR3 protein: CASSEAGAGYSYEQYF
V gene: TRBV4-1; J gene: TRBJ1-1; D gene: .; clone size: few; CDR3 DNA: TGCGCCAGCAGCCAAGTACCGTGGGCCACTGAAGCTTTCTTT; CDR3 protein: CASSQVPWATEAFF
V gene: TRBV6-7; J gene: TRBJ2-7; D gene: TRBD2; clone size: .; CDR3 DNA: TGTGCCAGCAGTTACTGCGGGCTAGCGGGGGTTTACAATGAGCAGTACTTC; CDR3 protein: CASSYCGLAGVYNEQYF
V gene: TRBV24-1; J gene: TRBJ2-3; D gene: .; clone size: few; CDR3 DNA: TGTGCCACCAGTGACCCGGCCAGGGAAAGCACAGATACGCAGTATTTT; CDR3 protein: CATSDPARESTDTQYF
V gene: TRBV5-1; J gene: TRBJ2-6; D gene: TRBD1; clone size: .; CDR3 DNA: TGCGCCAGCATCTTGGCTGGGACAGGGGCTGGGGCCAACGTCCTGACTTTC; CDR3 protein: CASILAGTGAGANVLTF
V gene: TRBV28; J gene: TRBJ2-3; D gene: .; clone size: .; CDR3 DNA: TGTGCCAGCAGACTGGACACCGGTAGGGATACGCAGTATTTT; CDR3 protein: CASRLDTGRDTQYF
V gene: TRBV3-1; J gene: TRBJ2-7; D gene: TRBD2; clone size: .; CDR3 DNA: TGTGCCAGCAGATGGACTAGCGGGGGGCTGAGCTCCTACAATGAGCAGTACTTC; CDR3 protein: CASRWTSGGLSSYNEQYF
V gene: TRBV15; J gene: TRBJ2-7; D gene: .; clone size: few; CDR3 DNA: TGTGCCACCAGCAGAGATGTGACAGCTTCCTACAATGAGCAGTACTTC; CDR3 protein: CATSRDVTASYNEQYF
V gene: TRBV19; J gene: TRBJ1-2; D gene: .; clone size: .; CDR3 DNA: TGTGCCAGTAAGGCTCCAAGGGTCAGCGGCGGCTACACCTTC; CDR3 protein: CASKAPRVSGGYTF
V gene: TRBV9; J gene: TRBJ1-1; D gene: .; clone size: once; CDR3 DNA: TGTGCCAGCAGCGTAGAACCAGGACCTTACACTGAAGCTTTCTTT; CDR3 protein: CASSVEPGPYTEAFF
V gene: TRBV29-1; J gene: TRBJ2-5; D gene: TRBD2; clone size: .; CDR3 DNA: TGCAGCGTTTCCAAGACTAGCGGGAGAATTGGGACCCAGTACTTC; CDR3 protein: CSVSKTSGRIGTQYF
V gene: TRBV12-3/TRBV12-4; J gene: TRBJ2-3; D gene: TRBD2; clone size: few; CDR3 DNA: TGTGCCAGCAGCCCGGGACTAGCGGGGATCAGCACAGATACGCAGTATTTT; CDR3 protein: CASSPGLAGISTDTQYF
V gene: TRBV5-1; J gene: TRBJ1-3; D gene: .; clone size: .; CDR3 DNA: TGCGCCAGCAGCCGGGGCCTAGGGAACACCATATATTTT; CDR3 protein: CASSRGLGNTIYF
V gene: TRBV20-1; J gene: TRBJ2-7; D gene: .; clone size: few; CDR3 DNA: TGCAGTGCTGCCCAGGCGGGTCCCCCGTACGAGCAGTACTTC; CDR3 protein: CSAAQAGPPYEQYF
V gene: TRBV4-1; J gene: TRBJ2-7; D gene: .; clone size: few; CDR3 DNA: TGCGCCAGCAGCCAAGAGGCGGCTAGCGCAACCTACGAGCAGTACTTC; CDR3 protein: CASSQEAASATYEQYF
V gene: TRBV6-5; J gene: TRBJ2-5; D gene: TRBD2; clone size: few; CDR3 DNA: TGTGCCAGCAGTTACTTAGCGGGGACAGAGACCCAGTACTTC; CDR3 protein: CASSYLAGTETQYF
V gene: TRBV29-1; J gene: TRBJ2-5; D gene: .; clone size: once; CDR3 DNA: TGCAGCGTTGAGGCCCAGGGGTGGAATGAGCAGTACTTC; CDR3 protein: CSVEAQGWNEQYF
V gene: TRBV4-1; J gene: TRBJ2-1; D gene: TRBD2; clone size: few; CDR3 DNA: TGCGCCAGCAGCCAAGATACCCCGGTGATAGCGGGGTTCAATGAGCAGTTCTTC; CDR3 protein: CASSQDTPVIAGFNEQFF
V gene: TRBV28; J gene: TRBJ2-2; D gene: TRBD2; clone size: few; CDR3 DNA: TGTGCCAGCAGTTTAGGGGTAGCGGGAAACACCGGGGAGCTGTTTTTT; CDR3 protein: CASSLGVAGNTGELFF
V gene: TRBV3-1; J gene: TRBJ1-5; D gene: .; clone size: .; CDR3 DNA: TGTGCCAGCAGCCAAGGGGGGTGGCAGGGGAATCAGCCCCAGCATTTT; CDR3 protein: CASSQGGWQGNQPQHF
V gene: TRBV20-1; J gene: TRBJ2-5; D gene: TRBD2; clone size: few; CDR3 DNA: TGCAGTGCGAACCCCCTAGCGGGGGGGAACCAAGAGACCCAGTACTTC; CDR3 protein: CSANPLAGGNQETQYF